The 10 T cell receptor beta chains reported below all come from one sample, sequenced in a study of early T cells in non-severe SARS-CoV-2 infection (dated by TCRdb to about 2021). Library preparation used 5' RACE. Instrument used: NextSeq 500. TCRdb reworked the public reads: Q25 trimming with fastp, MiXCR clone assembly, productive beta chains retained. Entries are consolidated by CDR3 protein sequence, retaining the most common genes and DNA. In this sample the table shows approximately 39,000 distinct CDR3 sequences, 5.5% to 8% of which occur a single time. The ten most abundant clones make up under 25% of the sample. Material: whole blood, obtained at baseline. The receptors here all came from an adult who was a healthcare worker with PCR-confirmed SARS-CoV-2 infection or an uninfected control (not recorded which).

This clonotype was observed a handful of times. The chain carries TRBV28 and TRBJ1-1; D gene uncertain. Looked up from germline, CDR1 is MDHEN and CDR2 is SYDVKM. The CDR3 length is 15 residues. Trimming pared 2 bases from V and 1 base from J, leaving 11 bases between. This CDR3 is CASSLSSWRNTEAFF. CDR3 sequence (DNA): TGTGCCAGCAGTTTAAGTAGCTGGAGGAACACTGAAGCTTTCTTT.

V gene TRBV10-1 combines with J gene TRBJ2-1; the match to TRBD1 covers 8 bases. This CDR3 contains 14 residues. CDR1 WNHNN and CDR2 SYGVQD come from the germline V gene (reference sequence). The V and J ends lost 5 bases and 7 bases, in that order; junction bases with no gene match: 7. Here the CDR3 DNA reads TGCGCCAGCAGTTATTCGACAGGGGCTAATGAGCAGTTCTTC. As protein: CASSYSTGANEQFF.

The rearrangement uses TRBV6-1 and TRBJ1-5; D is unclear. The CDR3 is 13 residues long. V shed 3 bases and J shed 7 bases, with 10 bases lying between them. Germline V gene lookup returns CDR1 MNHNS and CDR2 SASEGT. As DNA, the CDR3 is TGTGCCAGCAGTGACGTCGGATGGCAGCCCCAGCATTTT. It translates to CASSDVGWQPQHF.

The V and J genes are TRBV20-1 and TRBJ1-2, with D perhaps matching TRBD1 (5 bases). Trimming took off 0 bases at V and 3 bases at J, with 14 bases between the two ends. The CDR3 is 15 amino acids. Germline V gene sequence: CDR1 DFQATT, CDR2 SNEGSKA (reference sequence). Here the CDR3 reads CSARDLYGGHYGYTF. The CDR3 DNA follows: TGCAGTGCTAGAGACCTCTATGGGGGTCACTATGGCTACACCTTC.

This clonotype came up many times. The chain has TRBV11-1 and TRBJ2-7; TRBD2 matches 9 bases. V shed 5 bases, J shed 2 bases, and the junction held 7 bases outside the gene matches. Germline V gene sequence: CDR1 SGHAT, CDR2 FQDESV (reference sequence). The CDR3 totals 15 residues. CDR3: CASSVNSGSTYEQYF. CDR3 sequence (DNA): TGTGCCAGCAGCGTCAATAGCGGGAGCACCTACGAGCAGTACTTC.

This chain uses TRBV6-5 with TRBJ1-5, with unresolved D. The germline CDR1 and CDR2 sequences are MNHEY and SVGAGI. The CDR3 length is 16 residues. V lost 6 bases to trimming and J lost 0 bases, with 15 bases between them. The CDR3 protein is CASSSVGGLSNQPQHF. CDR3 nucleotide sequence: TGTGCCAGCAGCTCGGTCGGCGGGCTTAGCAATCAGCCCCAGCATTTT.

The chain links TRBV6-6 to TRBJ2-7; D call uncertain. CDR1 and CDR2 (germline): MNHNY, SVGAGI (reference sequence). The CDR3 length is 14 residues. V lost 7 bases and J 7 bases, leaving 20 bases between the germline ends. CDR3 sequence reads: CASTVSPPPQEQYF. In nucleotides, the CDR3 is TGTGCCAGCACGGTATCCCCTCCGCCGCAGGAGCAGTACTTC.

V and J are TRBV21-1 and TRBJ1-5. TRBV21-1 is a pseudogene. CDR3 size: 13 residues. The CDR3 sequence is CASSTVSNQPQHF. The CDR3 bases are TGTGCCAGCAGCACAGTAAGCAATCAGCCCCAGCATTTT.

This clonotype appeared many times. The V gene is TRBV7-2, the J gene TRBJ2-7, with TRBD1 matching over 11 bases. J gave up 0 bases and V 5 bases, and 15 bases lay outside the gene matches. Germline assignment: CDR1 SGHTA and CDR2 FQGNSA. The CDR3 has 19 residues. Here the CDR3 DNA reads TGTGCCAGCAGCCCCCCCGGGACAGGGGGTTGGGCCAGCTCCTACGAGCAGTACTTC. It encodes CASSPPGTGGWASSYEQYF. Complete variable domain (other parts from reference TRBV7-2 and TRBJ2-7): GAGVSQSPSNKVTEKGKDVELRCDPISGHTALYWYRQSLGQGLEFLIYFQGNSAPDKSGLPSDRFSAERTGGSVSTLTIQRTQQEDSAVYLCASSPPGTGGWASSYEQYFGPGTRLTVT.

The rearrangement links TRBV6-1 to TRBJ2-7; perhaps D is TRBD1 or TRBD2 (5 bases each). V was clipped by 8 bases and J by 3 bases, with 17 bases between them. The length of the CDR3 is 14 residues. CDR1 is MNHNS and CDR2 is SASEGT in the germline V gene. CDR3 residues: CASSVFRESYEQYF. The CDR3 DNA reads as TGTGCCAGCTCTGTTTTCAGGGAGAGCTACGAGCAGTACTTC.